Below, 26 T cell receptor beta chains from the same sample are listed, as sequenced in a study of CD8 T cells in ankylosing spondylitis. Study-wide findings and caveats: A motif in TCR beta, a set of under ten highly homologous variants, appeared characteristic of ankylosing spondylitis blood.

TCRdb itself ran the 5' RACE reads through MiXCR, one entry per CDR3 protein. In the table there are about 390,000 distinct CDR3 sequences, 20% to 25% of which are singletons. These receptors have no known antigen. Sequenced material: blood, either unsorted or a sorted T cell fraction (not recorded which). The receptors here all came from a male donor with ankylosing spondylitis.

The CDR3 coding sequence is TGTGCCAGCAGCCAAGTTCCCGGCTGGGAAAAACTGTTTTTT. Protein sequence: CASSQVPGWEKLFF. J is TRBJ1-4 and V is TRBV3-1; D not certain. Deletions cut 1 base from V and 8 bases from J, with 11 bases between. The germline V gene has CDR1 LGHDT and CDR2 YNNKEL (reference sequence). This CDR3 region has 14 residues. The full variable domain, with the rest looked up from reference TRBV3-1 and TRBJ1-4, is DTAVSQTPKYLVTQMGNDKSIKCEQNLGHDTMYWYKQDSKKFLKIMFSYNNKELIINETVPNRFSPKSPDKAHLNLHINSLELGDSAVYFCASSQVPGWEKLFFGSGTQLSVL.

This clonotype was seen a handful of times. This chain joins TRBV20-1 and TRBJ2-4; a possible D gene is TRBD1 (6 bases). From germline, CDR1 is DFQATT and CDR2 SNEGSKA (reference sequence). This CDR3 is built from 13 residues. V lost 1 base and J lost 6, with 10 bases in between. The CDR3 region has the DNA TGCAGTGCTAGAGCCACAGGGCTAAACATTCAGTACTTC. Translated: CSARATGLNIQYF.

This clonotype was observed a handful of times. This rearrangement joins TRBV7-9 to TRBJ2-7; D is possibly TRBD1 or TRBD2 (5 bases each). The V end lost 5 bases, the J end lost 6 bases, and 17 bases lay between the germline ends. Germline CDR1 is SEHNR and CDR2 is FQNEAQ (reference sequence). The CDR3 length is 14 residues. In DNA, the CDR3 is TGTGCCAGCAGCGTTGGGGGAACAGGTTCCGAGCAGTACTTC. Translation: CASSVGGTGSEQYF.

This clonotype was seen only a few times. The chain uses TRBV6-2 or TRBV6-3 and TRBJ1-2; D might be TRBD1 (6 bases). The CDR3 contains 13 residues. Germline V CDR1 and CDR2: MNHEY, SVGEGT. The V end was cut by 6 bases, the J end by 5 bases, with 13 bases between. The CDR3 nucleotides read TGTGCCAGCAGGAAGGACAGCTCTTATGGCTACACCTTC. This translates into CASRKDSSYGYTF.

The V gene is TRBV20-1, the J gene TRBJ1-5; 9 bases are shared with TRBD1. J gave up 1 base and V 6 bases, and 7 bases lay outside the gene matches. CDR3 size: 15 residues. Germline V gene lookup returns CDR1 DFQATT and CDR2 SNEGSKA (reference sequence). DNA of the CDR3: TGCAGTGCCACACAAGACAGGGGGAGCAATCAGCCCCAGCATTTT. It codes for CSATQDRGSNQPQHF.

The chain uses TRBV30 and TRBJ2-7; TRBD2 agrees at 10 bases. This CDR3 has 13 amino acids. V dropped 7 bases and J dropped 7; count of bases not matched to a gene: 10. Germline lookup yields CDR1 GTSNPN and CDR2 SVGIG (reference sequence). CDR3 in DNA: TGTGCCTTCAAAGGAAGCGGGAGGGGTGAGCAGTACTTC. Its protein is CAFKGSGRGEQYF.

This chain connects TRBV27 to TRBJ2-7; TRBD1 matches at 10 bases. After removal of 4 bases from V and 4 bases from J, the junction contained 4 bases not matched to a gene. This CDR3 is 14 amino acids long. CDR1 and CDR2 (germline): MNHEY, SMNVEV (reference sequence). The CDR3 loop is CASSWTGGMYEQYF. The CDR3 DNA is TGTGCCAGCAGTTGGACAGGGGGGATGTACGAGCAGTACTTC.

The chain links TRBV2 to TRBJ2-2; TRBD2 aligns across 7 bases. The CDR3 has 14 amino acids. Unmatched junction bases numbered 7, after V lost 7 bases and J lost 5 bases. Germline CDR1 reads SNHLY; CDR2 reads FYNNEI. CDR3 sequence reads: CASTSSGNTGELFF. CDR3 sequence (DNA): TGTGCCAGCACGTCCAGCGGGAATACCGGGGAGCTGTTTTTT.

The rearrangement links TRBV20-1 to TRBJ2-7; a weak D match, TRBD1 (6 bases). Germline loops: CDR1 DFQATT, CDR2 SNEGSKA (reference sequence). Trimming removed 0 bases at V and 0 bases at J, with 9 bases between. This CDR3 has 14 amino acids. The CDR3 region is CSARESGVSYEQYF. CDR3 nucleotides: TGCAGTGCTAGAGAGTCAGGGGTCTCCTACGAGCAGTACTTC.

This clonotype was detected a few times. The CDR3 DNA sequence: TGTGCCAGCAGTCGGTACACTGAAGCTTTCTTT. This encodes CASSRYTEAFF. The rearrangement uses TRBV6-5 and TRBJ1-1; unclear D gene. Trimming removed 5 bases from V and 3 bases from J, with 4 bases in between. This CDR3 has 11 amino acids. CDR1 is MNHEY and CDR2 is SVGAGI in the germline V gene.

This clonotype was detected a few times. The chain recombines TRBV2 with TRBJ2-5; 9 nucleotides align to TRBD1. The CDR3 length is 13 residues. Germline CDR1 and CDR2: SNHLY and FYNNEI. V trimming: 7 bases; J trimming: 4 bases; junction bases outside the gene matches: 4. The CDR3 protein is CASMRDRAETQYF. The CDR3 DNA reads as TGTGCCAGCATGAGGGACAGGGCAGAGACCCAGTACTTC.

This clonotype was counted a few times. This chain joins TRBV7-6 and TRBJ2-7, with a tentative D call TRBD2 (5 bases). Germline V gene data show CDR1 as SGHVS and CDR2 as FNYEAQ. Trimming left V 2 bases short and J 1 base short, with 15 bases between. This CDR3 is built from 16 residues. The CDR3 here is CASSLFPTNPSYEQYF. In DNA form, the CDR3 reads TGTGCCAGCAGCTTATTTCCGACTAATCCTTCCTACGAGCAGTACTTC.

This clonotype was detected many times. This sequence joins TRBV5-1 and TRBJ2-2, with TRBD1 matching 8 bases. The CDR3 extends over 15 amino acids. Trimming removed 4 bases from V and 5 bases from J; junction bases left unmatched: 7. Germline CDR1 is SGHRS and CDR2 is YFSETQ. CDR3 sequence reads: CASSVDRVETGELFF. The CDR3 nucleotides read TGCGCCAGCAGCGTGGACAGGGTGGAGACCGGGGAGCTGTTTTTT.

In this sample, this clonotype turned up a few times. The V call is TRBV9, the J call TRBJ2-5, with D perhaps TRBD1 (6 bases). Germline CDR1 reads SGDLS; CDR2 reads YYNGEE. The germline V and J ends were trimmed by 0 bases and 1 base, with 7 bases remaining between them. The CDR3 runs 14 residues. The CDR3 loop reads CASSVETGQETQYF. The CDR3 bases are TGTGCCAGCAGCGTAGAGACAGGCCAAGAGACCCAGTACTTC. Complete variable domain (other parts from reference TRBV9 and TRBJ2-5): DSGVTQTPKHLITATGQRVTLRCSPRSGDLSVYWYQQSLDQGLQFLIQYYNGEERAKGNILERFSAQQFPDLHSELNLSSLELGDSALYFCASSVETGQETQYFGPGTRLLVL.

This clonotype came up a few times. The chain carries TRBV20-1 and TRBJ1-1; D uncertain. CDR3 length: 11 amino acids. Germline assignment: CDR1 DFQATT and CDR2 SNEGSKA (reference sequence). Trimming shortened V by 8 bases and J by 5 bases, and 12 bases separated the two germline ends. The CDR3 sequence is CSTPHGTEAFF. CDR3 coding DNA: TGCAGTACACCCCACGGGACTGAAGCTTTCTTT.

This clonotype has more than one count but fewer than ten. This rearrangement joins TRBV4-1 to TRBJ2-5; 7 bases line up with TRBD2. With 4 bases clipped from V and 1 base from J, the junction kept 6 bases outside the gene matches. The CDR3 length is 15 residues. Germline CDR1 reads MGHRA; CDR2 reads YSYEKL. CDR3: CASSRVAGVQETQYF. In nucleotides, the CDR3 is TGCGCCAGCAGCCGGGTAGCGGGCGTCCAAGAGACCCAGTACTTC.

V is TRBV20-1 and J is TRBJ1-5, with D possibly being TRBD1 (5 bases). Germline CDR1 is DFQATT and CDR2 is SNEGSKA (reference sequence). The V gene lost 1 base and the J gene lost 4 bases, with 14 bases spanning the gap. There are 15 residues in the CDR3. CDR3: CSARGPRQTNQPQHF. In DNA, the CDR3 is TGCAGTGCTAGAGGTCCCCGACAGACAAATCAGCCCCAGCATTTT.

This clonotype was picked up a small number of times. This chain uses TRBV5-1 with TRBJ2-1; unclear D gene. Germline V lookup: CDR1 SGHRS, CDR2 YFSETQ. V gave up 0 bases and J gave up 1 base, with 11 bases separating them. This CDR3 contains 16 residues. This chain's CDR3 is CASSLGVASSYNEQFF. The CDR3 region has the DNA TGCGCCAGCAGCTTGGGAGTAGCATCTTCCTACAATGAGCAGTTCTTC.

This chain connects TRBV20-1 to TRBJ2-1, with 10 positions matching TRBD2. Trimming cost V 4 bases and J 9 bases; bases outside gene matches: 15. The CDR3 spans 16 residues. The germline CDR1 and CDR2 sequences are DFQATT and SNEGSKA (reference sequence). The CDR3 sequence is CSAIGGKREGMGEQFF. As DNA, the CDR3 is TGCAGTGCTATCGGGGGCAAGCGGGAGGGGATGGGTGAGCAGTTCTTC.

This chain uses TRBV12-3 or TRBV12-4 with TRBJ2-7, with D perhaps TRBD2 (6 bases). Trimming left V 2 bases short and J 2 bases short, with 13 bases between. This CDR3 is built from 15 residues. The DNA for the CDR3 is TGTGCCAGCAGTTTAAGGCGGGAAGGGGCCTACGAGCAGTACTTC. Protein sequence: CASSLRREGAYEQYF.

In this sample, this clonotype turned up a few times. The chain recombines TRBV20-1 with TRBJ2-2; 7 bases agree with TRBD2. CDR3 length: 11 amino acids. The trim removed 5 bases at V and 7 bases at J, leaving 1 base unmatched. CDR1 and CDR2 from the germline V gene are DFQATT and SNEGSKA (reference sequence). DNA of the CDR3: TGCAGTGCTCGGGAGGACGGGGAGCTGTTTTTT. The encoded protein is CSAREDGELFF.

This clonotype was found a few times. J is TRBJ2-3 and V is TRBV29-1; no clear D. The V and J ends lost 4 bases and 2 bases respectively, with 4 bases between them. The V gene's germline CDR1 is SQVTM and CDR2 ANQGSEA. The CDR3 loop spans 11 amino acids. CDR3 sequence (DNA): TGCAGCGTTGCAAACACAGATACGCAGTATTTT. Its protein is CSVANTDTQYF.

A few counts support this clonotype. This chain links TRBV7-6 with TRBJ2-1; 7 bases line up with TRBD1. The CDR3 loop spans 13 amino acids. Germline CDR1 and CDR2: SGHVS and FNYEAQ. V shed 3 bases and J 8 bases; nucleotides not matched to a gene: 4. CDR3 DNA: TGTGCCAGCAGCTTTTTACAGGGGTATGAGCAGTTCTTC. Its translation is CASSFLQGYEQFF.

This rearrangement joins TRBV27 to TRBJ2-2; TRBD2 might be the D (6 bases). Germline values: CDR1 MNHEY, CDR2 SMNVEV (reference sequence). V gave up 5 bases and J gave up 1 base, with 14 bases separating them. The CDR3 is made up of 16 amino acids. The CDR3 nucleotides read TGTGCCAGCAGTCCGGCGGGAACTTGGAACACCGGGGAGCTGTTTTTT. It specifies CASSPAGTWNTGELFF.

This chain joins TRBV12-3 or TRBV12-4 and TRBJ1-1; D is uncertain. The length of the CDR3 is 13 residues. The V end lost 2 bases, the J end lost 6 bases, and 10 bases lay between the germline ends. CDR3 DNA sequence: TGTGCCAGCAGTTTATTACGGGGATCTGAAGCTTTCTTT. Translation: CASSLLRGSEAFF.

This clonotype was seen once. The rearrangement uses TRBV7-2 and TRBJ2-7, with TRBD1 matching 12 bases. This CDR3 spans 14 amino acids. The V gene's germline CDR1 is SGHTA and CDR2 FQGNSA. V dropped 5 bases and J dropped 6; count of bases not matched to a gene: 5. CDR3 amino acids: CASSRDRGRGEQYF. The CDR3, as DNA: TGTGCCAGCAGCCGGGACAGGGGGCGCGGCGAGCAGTACTTC. Full variable domain (missing parts from reference TRBV7-2 and TRBJ2-7): GAGVSQSPSNKVTEKGKDVELRCDPISGHTALYWYRQSLGQGLEFLIYFQGNSAPDKSGLPSDRFSAERTGGSVSTLTIQRTQQEDSAVYLCASSRDRGRGEQYFGPGTRLTVT.